This T cell receptor (beta chain) was identified during a study of T cells in Graves' hyperthyroidism and ophthalmopathy. Looking at the study overall: Peripheral blood was taken when the disease was first diagnosed, before any treatment began.

For Graves' hyperthyroidism to be stable, ophthalmopathy could not progress within 18 months. The study excluded patients with uncontrolled infection, other autoimmune disease, pregnancy or lactation. Fresh 10 ml peripheral blood yielded PBMCs. The junction had 8 bases not matched to a gene; V was cut back by 5 bases and J by 8 bases. Germline lookup yields CDR1 DFQATT and CDR2 SNEGSKA (reference sequence). This CDR3 has 14 residues. TCR beta CDR3 regions were amplified from RNA transcripts. The HTBI primer set served for first-round RT-PCR of the TCR CDR3. TCRdb itself ran the multiplex PCR reads through MiXCR, one entry per CDR3 protein. The sample contains 90,000 to 120,000 distinct CDR3 sequences, more than 15% of which appear only once. Ten or more counts support this clonotype.

This clonotype originated in a woman aged 50 to 60 with Graves' hyperthyroidism. This chain links TRBV20-1 with TRBJ2-1, with 11 bases matching TRBD2. Sequenced material: blood. The CDR3 region has the DNA TGCAGTGCTTCTCTAGCGGGAGGCCCAGATGAGCAGTTCTTC. Translating it yields CSASLAGGPDEQFF.